This T cell receptor (beta chain) was sequenced in a study of shared clonotypes between healthy human individuals. The data were produced by immunoSEQ multiplex PCR, yet TCRdb's version contains in-frame clones alone and is incomplete. The sample holds about 2 million clones, less than 95% seen once. This clone appeared a single time. Its antigen is unknown. Study outcomes and limitations: Deeper or shallower sequencing was expected to change how clonotypes are shared among donors.

It was CD45RO-negative cells, positively selected for CCR7, that made up naive CD8 cells, with terminally differentiated effector memory CD45RA+ cells excluded. The CDR3 has 15 amino acids. CDR1 and CDR2 from the germline V gene are SGHVS and FQNEAQ. V lost 5 bases and J lost 5, with 16 bases in between. The V gene is TRBV7-8, the J gene TRBJ1-5; D is uncertain. The source of this sequence is a man aged 18 to 30 in good health. The sequencing input was naive CD8+ T cells sorted from blood. The CDR3 spells CASSGDALGDQPQHF. Written as DNA, the CDR3 is TGTGCCAGCAGCGGAGATGCGTTGGGAGATCAGCCCCAGCATTTT. Using reference TRBV7-8 and TRBJ1-5 for the parts outside the CDR3, the full variable domain is GAGVSQSPRYKVAKRGQDVALRCDPISGHVSLFWYQQALGQGPEFLTYFQNEAQLDKSGLPSDRFFAERPEGSVSTLKIQRTQQEDSAVYLCASSGDALGDQPQHFGDGTRLSIL.